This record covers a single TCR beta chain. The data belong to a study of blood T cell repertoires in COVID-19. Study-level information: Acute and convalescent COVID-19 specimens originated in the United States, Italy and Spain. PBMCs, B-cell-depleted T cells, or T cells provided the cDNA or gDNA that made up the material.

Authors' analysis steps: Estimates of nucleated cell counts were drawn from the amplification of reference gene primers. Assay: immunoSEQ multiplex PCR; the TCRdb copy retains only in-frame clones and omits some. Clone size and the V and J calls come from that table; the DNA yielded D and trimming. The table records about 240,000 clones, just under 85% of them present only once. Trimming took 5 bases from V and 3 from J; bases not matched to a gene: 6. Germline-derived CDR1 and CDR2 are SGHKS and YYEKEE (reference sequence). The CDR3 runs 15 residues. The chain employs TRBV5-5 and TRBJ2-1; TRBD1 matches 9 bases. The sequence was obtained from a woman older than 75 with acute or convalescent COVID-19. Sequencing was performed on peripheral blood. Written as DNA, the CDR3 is TGTGCCAGCAGTTCAACAGGGGGCAGCTACAATGAGCAGTTCTTC. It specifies CASSSTGGSYNEQFF.